This paragraph reports one T cell receptor (beta chain). Its antigen is undetermined. Clones were sequenced by immunoSEQ multiplex PCR, and TCRdb holds only the in-frame ones, with some missing. The sample yields some 71,000 clones, about 95% seen once. The data are from a study of cytomegalovirus exposure and HLA in healthy donors. As for the study in general: In a later analysis, the roughly 120 validation repertoires were reported to have used the same platform as the 600 to 800 first-cohort repertoires. Study-wide findings and caveats: Across donors, most TCRs were seen rarely, yet some public ones were widespread.

The donors were part of the roughly 130-subject validation cohort, which stood apart from the roughly 670-subject first cohort. Germline CDR1 is MNHNY and CDR2 is SVGAGI (reference sequence). The CDR3 runs 15 residues. Trimming took 6 bases from V and 0 from J; bases not matched to a gene: 4. V is TRBV6-6 and J is TRBJ1-4, with 7 bases lining up with TRBD1. The specimen sequenced was PBMCs. This clonotype was obtained from a young woman in good health and CMV-seronegative. This chain's CDR3 is CASRVDRATNEKLFF. CDR3 nucleotide sequence: TGTGCCAGCAGAGTAGACAGGGCAACTAATGAAAAACTGTTTTTT.